This T cell receptor beta chain stems from a study of radiotherapy plus CTLA-4 blockade in lung cancer. Study as a whole: Objective responses were documented in about 19% of patients, with disease control in about 28%.

Ipilimumab CTLA-4 blockade and focal radiation were given to patients with chemo-refractory metastatic non-small-cell lung cancer. Method: immunoSEQ multiplex PCR; TCRdb's copy keeps in-frame clones and lacks some. In the table there are around 110,000 clones, 70% to 90% of which are singletons. Germline CDR1 reads MNHEY; CDR2 reads SVGAGI. This CDR3 is 12 amino acids long. Trimming took 4 bases from V and 5 from J, leaving 8 bases between them. The sequenced sample was peripheral blood, obtained from a patient treated with radiotherapy plus ipilimumab. This chain links TRBV6-5 with TRBJ1-1; D ambiguous. The receptor was isolated from a human donor with non-small cell lung cancer that progressed on radiotherapy plus ipilimumab. CDR3 sequence (DNA): TGTGCCAGCAGTTCACTAGGGACTGAAGCTTTCTTT. Protein product: CASSSLGTEAFF.